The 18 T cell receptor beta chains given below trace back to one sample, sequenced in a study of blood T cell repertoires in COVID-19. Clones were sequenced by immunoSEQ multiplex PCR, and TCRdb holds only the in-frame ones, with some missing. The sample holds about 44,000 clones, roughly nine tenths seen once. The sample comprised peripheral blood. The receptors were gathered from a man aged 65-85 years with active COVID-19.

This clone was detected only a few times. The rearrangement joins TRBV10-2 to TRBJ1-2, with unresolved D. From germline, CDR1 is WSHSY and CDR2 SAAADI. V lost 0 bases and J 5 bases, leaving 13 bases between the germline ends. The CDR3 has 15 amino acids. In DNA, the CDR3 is TGCGCCAGCAGTGAGTCGAATTTAGCTTATTATGGCTACACCTTC. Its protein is CASSESNLAYYGYTF.

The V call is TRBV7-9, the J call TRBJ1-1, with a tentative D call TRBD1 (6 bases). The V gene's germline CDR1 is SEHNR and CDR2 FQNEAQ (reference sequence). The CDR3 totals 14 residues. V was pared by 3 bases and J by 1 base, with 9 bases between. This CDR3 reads CASSFPQGNTEAFF. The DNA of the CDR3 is TGTGCCAGCAGCTTCCCACAGGGGAACACTGAAGCTTTCTTT.

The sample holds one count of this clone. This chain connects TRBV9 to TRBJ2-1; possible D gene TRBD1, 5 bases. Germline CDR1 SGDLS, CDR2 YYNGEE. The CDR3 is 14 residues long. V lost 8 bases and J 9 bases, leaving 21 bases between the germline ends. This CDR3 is CASMQGLTPGEQFF. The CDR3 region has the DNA TGTGCCAGTATGCAGGGTCTGACTCCTGGTGAGCAGTTCTTC.

The CDR3 loop is CASSLQRGDNEQFF. Written as DNA, the CDR3 is TGTGCCAGCAGCTTACAGCGGGGGGACAATGAGCAGTTCTTC. This chain connects TRBV7-2 to TRBJ2-1; 9 positions match TRBD2. The V segment lost 2 bases and the J segment 5 bases; nucleotides outside the gene matches: 1. This CDR3 comprises 14 residues. Germline V CDR1 and CDR2: SGHTA, FQGNSA.

The CDR3 DNA reads TGTGCCAGCAGCCGACAGGGGGCCGCGACCTCCTACGAGCAGTACTTC. It specifies CASSRQGAATSYEQYF. The chain is built from TRBV16 and TRBJ2-7, with TRBD1 identical over 10 bases. After removal of 4 bases from V and 0 bases from J, the junction contained 6 bases not matched to a gene. The CDR3 has 16 residues. Germline CDR1 is KGHSY and CDR2 is FQNENV. Full variable domain (rest looked up from reference TRBV16 and TRBJ2-7): GEEVAQTPKHLVRGEGQKAKLYCAPIKGHSYVFWYQQVLKNEFKFLISFQNENVFDETGMPKERFSAKCLPNSPCSLEIQATKLEDSAVYFCASSRQGAATSYEQYFGPGTRLTVT.

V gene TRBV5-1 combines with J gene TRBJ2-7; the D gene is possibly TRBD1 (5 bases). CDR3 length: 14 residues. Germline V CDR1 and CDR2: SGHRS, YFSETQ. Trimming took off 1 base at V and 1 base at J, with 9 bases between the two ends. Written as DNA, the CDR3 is TGCGCCAGCAGCTTGAACACAGGATCCTACGAGCAGTACTTC. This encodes CASSLNTGSYEQYF.

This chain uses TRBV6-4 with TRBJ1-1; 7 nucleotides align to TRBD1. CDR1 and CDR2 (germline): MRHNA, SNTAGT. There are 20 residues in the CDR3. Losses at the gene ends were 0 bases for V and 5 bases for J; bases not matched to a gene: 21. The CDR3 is CASSDSSWRQGGVGRTEAFF. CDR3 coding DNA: TGTGCCAGCAGTGACTCGTCTTGGCGACAGGGCGGGGTGGGAAGGACTGAAGCTTTCTTT.

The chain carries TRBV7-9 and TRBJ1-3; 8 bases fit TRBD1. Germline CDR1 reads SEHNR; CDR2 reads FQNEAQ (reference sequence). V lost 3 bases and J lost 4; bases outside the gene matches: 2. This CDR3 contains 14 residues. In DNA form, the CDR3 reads TGTGCCAGCAGCTTGCAGGGGGCGGGAAACACCATATATTTT. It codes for CASSLQGAGNTIYF.

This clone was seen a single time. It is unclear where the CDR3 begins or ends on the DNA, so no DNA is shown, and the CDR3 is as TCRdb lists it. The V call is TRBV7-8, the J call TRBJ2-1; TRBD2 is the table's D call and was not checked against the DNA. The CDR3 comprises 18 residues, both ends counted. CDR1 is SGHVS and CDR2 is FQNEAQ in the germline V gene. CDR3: CASSLAHFGGGSLSGRFF.

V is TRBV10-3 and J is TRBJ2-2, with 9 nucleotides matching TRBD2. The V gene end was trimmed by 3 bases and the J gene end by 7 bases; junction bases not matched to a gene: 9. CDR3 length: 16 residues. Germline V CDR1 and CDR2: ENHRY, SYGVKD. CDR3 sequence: CAISDLAGASGGELFF. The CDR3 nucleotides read TGTGCCATCAGTGACTTAGCGGGGGCTTCGGGCGGGGAGCTGTTTTTT.

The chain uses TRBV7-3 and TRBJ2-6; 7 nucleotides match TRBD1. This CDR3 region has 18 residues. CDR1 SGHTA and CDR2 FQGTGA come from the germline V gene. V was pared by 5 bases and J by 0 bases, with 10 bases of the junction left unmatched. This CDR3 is CASSRDSPSSSGANVLTF. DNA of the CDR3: TGTGCCAGCAGCCGGGACAGCCCTTCAAGCTCTGGGGCCAACGTCCTGACTTTC.

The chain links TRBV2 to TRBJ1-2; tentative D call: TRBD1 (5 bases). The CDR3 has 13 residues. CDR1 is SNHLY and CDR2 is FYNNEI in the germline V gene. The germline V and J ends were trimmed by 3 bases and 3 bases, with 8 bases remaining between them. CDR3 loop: CASSDRDDYGYTF. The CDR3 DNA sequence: TGTGCCAGCAGTGACAGGGATGACTATGGCTACACCTTC.

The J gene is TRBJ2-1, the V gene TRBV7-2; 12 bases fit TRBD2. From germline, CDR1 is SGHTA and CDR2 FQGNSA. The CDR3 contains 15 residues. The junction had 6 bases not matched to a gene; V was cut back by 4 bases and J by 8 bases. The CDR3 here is CASSYRTSGVHEQFF. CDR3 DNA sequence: TGTGCCAGCAGCTACCGGACTAGCGGGGTGCATGAGCAGTTCTTC.

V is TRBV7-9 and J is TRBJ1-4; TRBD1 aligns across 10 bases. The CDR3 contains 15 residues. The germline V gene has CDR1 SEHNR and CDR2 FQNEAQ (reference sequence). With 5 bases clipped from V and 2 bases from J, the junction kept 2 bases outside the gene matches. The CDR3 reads CASSRGQGTNEKLFF. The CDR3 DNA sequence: TGTGCCAGCAGCCGGGGACAGGGGACTAATGAAAAACTGTTTTTT.

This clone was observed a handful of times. The CDR3 spells CASSALGARQYF. In DNA form, the CDR3 reads TGTGCCAGCAGCGCCCTGGGGGCGCGGCAGTACTTC. The chain employs TRBV27 and TRBJ2-7; maybe TRBD1 (6 bases). The germline gives CDR1 MNHEY, CDR2 SMNVEV (reference sequence). V lost 6 bases to trimming and J lost 9 bases, with 15 bases between them. The CDR3 runs to 12 residues.

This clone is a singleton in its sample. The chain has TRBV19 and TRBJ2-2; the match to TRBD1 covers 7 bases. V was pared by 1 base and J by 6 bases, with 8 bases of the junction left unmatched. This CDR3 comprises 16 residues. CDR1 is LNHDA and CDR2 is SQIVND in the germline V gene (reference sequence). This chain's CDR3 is CASSIVAGGQAGELFF. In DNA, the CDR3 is TGTGCCAGTAGTATAGTTGCAGGGGGTCAAGCCGGGGAGCTGTTTTTT.

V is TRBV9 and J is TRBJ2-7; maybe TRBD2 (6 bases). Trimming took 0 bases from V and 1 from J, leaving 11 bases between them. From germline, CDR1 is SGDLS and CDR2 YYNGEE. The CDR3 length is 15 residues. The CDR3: CASSVGIAESYEQYF. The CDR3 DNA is TGTGCCAGCAGCGTAGGGATAGCGGAGTCCTACGAGCAGTACTTC.

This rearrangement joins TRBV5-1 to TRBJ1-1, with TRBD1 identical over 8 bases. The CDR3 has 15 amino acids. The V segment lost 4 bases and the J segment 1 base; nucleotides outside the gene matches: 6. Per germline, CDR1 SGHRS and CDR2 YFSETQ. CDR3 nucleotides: TGCGCCAGCAGCCTGATACAGGGGGGGAACACTGAAGCTTTCTTT. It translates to CASSLIQGGNTEAFF.